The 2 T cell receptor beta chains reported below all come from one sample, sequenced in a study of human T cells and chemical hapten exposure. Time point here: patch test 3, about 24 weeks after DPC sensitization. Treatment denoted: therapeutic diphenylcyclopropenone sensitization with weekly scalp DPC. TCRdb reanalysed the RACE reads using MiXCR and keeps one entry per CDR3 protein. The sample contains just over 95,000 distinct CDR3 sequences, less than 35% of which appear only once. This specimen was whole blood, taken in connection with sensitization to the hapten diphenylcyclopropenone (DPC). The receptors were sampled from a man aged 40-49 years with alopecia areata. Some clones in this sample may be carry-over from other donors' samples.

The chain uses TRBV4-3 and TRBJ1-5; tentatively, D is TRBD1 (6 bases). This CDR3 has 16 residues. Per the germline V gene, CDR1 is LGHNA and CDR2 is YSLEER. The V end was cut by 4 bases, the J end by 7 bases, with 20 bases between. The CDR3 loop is CASSPGAGVENQPQHF. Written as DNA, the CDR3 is TGCGCCAGCAGCCCTGGCGCAGGGGTGGAAAACCAGCCCCAGCATTTT.

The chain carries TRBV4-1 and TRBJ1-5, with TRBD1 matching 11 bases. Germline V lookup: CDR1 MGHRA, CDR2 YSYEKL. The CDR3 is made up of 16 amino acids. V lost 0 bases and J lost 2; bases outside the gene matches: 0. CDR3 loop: CASSQEGQGGNQPQHF. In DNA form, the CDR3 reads TGCGCCAGCAGCCAAGAGGGACAGGGGGGCAATCAGCCCCAGCATTTT.